Listed here are 31 T cell receptor beta chains from one sample, sequenced in a study of T cells in Graves' hyperthyroidism and ophthalmopathy. Amplification of TCR beta CDR3 regions used RNA as the template. First-round RT-PCR targeting the TCR CDR3 was performed with the HTBI primer set. TCRdb reanalysed the multiplex PCR reads using MiXCR and keeps one entry per CDR3 protein. The sample lists hundreds of thousands of distinct CDR3 sequences; about a fifth were seen once. Input material: blood. All receptors derive from a woman under 30 with Graves' hyperthyroidism.

This clonotype was detected many times. V usage is TRBV15 and J usage is TRBJ1-5; a possible D gene is TRBD1 (6 bases). This CDR3 is built from 13 residues. V dropped 9 bases and J dropped 7 bases, with 16 bases sitting between them. The germline V gene encodes CDR1 LNHNV and CDR2 YYDKDF (reference sequence). DNA for the CDR3: TGTGCCACGGCTTACACAGGGTTCCAGCCCCAGCATTTT. Amino acids: CATAYTGFQPQHF.

In its sample, this clonotype was seen many times. The V call is TRBV12-3 or TRBV12-4, the J call TRBJ1-5; D gene ambiguous. This CDR3 is built from 15 residues. V lost 6 bases and J 3 bases, leaving 15 bases between the germline ends. The CDR3 sequence: CASSRGYRFNQPQHF. DNA for the CDR3: TGTGCCAGCAGCCGAGGTTATAGGTTCAATCAGCCCCAGCATTTT.

This clonotype was observed at least ten times. The rearrangement joins TRBV27 to TRBJ1-2; D is uncertain. The CDR3 has 14 amino acids. V was trimmed by 6 bases and J by 4 bases, leaving 15 bases between them. Germline V gene sequence: CDR1 MNHEY, CDR2 SMNVEV (reference sequence). As DNA, the CDR3 is TGTGCCAGCAGAGGGCTTCCCGGCTCCTATGGCTACACCTTC. Translating gives CASRGLPGSYGYTF.

The sample holds many counts of this clonotype. The chain has TRBV11-3 and TRBJ1-1, with 7 bases that match TRBD1. The CDR3 has 14 amino acids. J was trimmed by 1 base and V by 5 bases; bases with no gene match: 4. Looked up from germline, CDR1 is SGHNT and CDR2 is YENEEA. The DNA for the CDR3 is TGTGCCAGCAGCCACAGGGGAGGGAACACTGAAGCTTTCTTT. Protein product: CASSHRGGNTEAFF.

V and J are TRBV12-3 or TRBV12-4 and TRBJ2-5; D gene ambiguous. The CDR3 runs 15 residues. The V end lost 2 bases, the J end lost 5 bases, and 15 bases lay between the germline ends. In DNA, the CDR3 is TGTGCCAGCAGTTTAACGATTGGTGGTTCGGAGACCCAGTACTTC. This codes for CASSLTIGGSETQYF.

In its sample, this clonotype was seen many times. This sequence joins TRBV18 and TRBJ1-2; no clear D. The CDR3 contains 14 residues. CDR1 is KGHSH, CDR2 LQKENI, per germline. V was pared by 5 bases and J by 1 base, with 11 bases between. The CDR3 sequence is CASSGDRLNYGYTF. The DNA for the CDR3 is TGTGCCAGCTCAGGTGATCGCCTTAACTATGGCTACACCTTC.

The genes are TRBV6-2 or TRBV6-3 and TRBJ1-2; D unresolved. CDR3 length equals 13 residues. V shed 6 bases and J shed 4 bases, with 12 bases lying between them. Germline assignment: CDR1 MNHEY and CDR2 SVGEGT. The DNA for the CDR3 is TGTGCCAGCAGAGCGGAGGGCCTCTATGGCTACACCTTC. Protein product: CASRAEGLYGYTF.

The table lists this clonotype with many counts. One end of the junction is discordant with germline, which a read error may explain. CDR3 loop: CTSSLSGRGNTIYF. CDR3 nucleotide sequence: TGCACCAGCAGCTTGTCAGGGAGAGGAAACACCATATATTTT. The V call is TRBV5-1, the J call TRBJ1-3, with D perhaps matching TRBD1 (5 bases). Per germline, CDR1 SGHRS and CDR2 YFSETQ. The CDR3 contains 14 residues.

The sample holds a few counts of this clonotype. The CDR3 region is CASSLTGQGAVNTEAFF. In nucleotides, the CDR3 is TGCGCCAGCAGCCTTACGGGACAGGGGGCCGTGAACACTGAAGCTTTCTTT. The chain joins TRBV4-1 to TRBJ1-1, with 12 bases matching TRBD1. The CDR3 runs to 17 residues. Germline V gene lookup returns CDR1 MGHRA and CDR2 YSYEKL. V was pared by 4 bases and J by 0 bases, with 6 bases of the junction left unmatched.

This clonotype was found a few times. V usage is TRBV3-1 and J usage is TRBJ2-7; no definite D call. V was shortened by 2 bases and J by 4 bases, with 15 bases between the two germline ends. The CDR3 has 15 residues. From germline, CDR1 is LGHDT and CDR2 YNNKEL (reference sequence). CDR3 sequence: CASSQPTFGFYEQYF. The CDR3 nucleotides are TGTGCCAGCAGCCAACCGACCTTTGGATTTTACGAGCAGTACTTC.

This clonotype has at least ten counts. The V call is TRBV4-1, the J call TRBJ1-1; TRBD1 might be the D (5 bases). Trimming left V 0 bases short and J 2 bases short, with 13 bases between. The CDR3 runs 16 residues. CDR1 is MGHRA, CDR2 YSYEKL, per germline. CDR3 sequence (DNA): TGCGCCAGCAGCCAAGATCCTGTCAGGGACAACACTGAAGCTTTCTTT. Protein: CASSQDPVRDNTEAFF.

This clonotype was recorded at least ten times. This chain joins TRBV12-3 or TRBV12-4 and TRBJ1-5; D gene unclear. Trimming removed 5 bases at V and 0 bases at J, with 8 bases between. CDR3 length: 14 amino acids. CDR3 protein: CASSPGNSNQPQHF. The CDR3 DNA reads as TGTGCCAGCAGTCCCGGGAATAGCAATCAGCCCCAGCATTTT.

In this sample, this clonotype turned up many times. The chain joins TRBV3-1 to TRBJ2-7, with 10 bases identical to TRBD2. Germline V gene data show CDR1 as LGHDT and CDR2 as YNNKEL (reference sequence). The CDR3 is 15 amino acids. V shed 0 bases, J shed 4 bases, and the junction held 3 bases outside the gene matches. CDR3 DNA sequence: TGTGCCAGCAGCCAAGAGGTAGCGGGGGGTTACGAGCAGTACTTC. Its translation is CASSQEVAGGYEQYF.

This clonotype was seen ten or more times. The rearrangement uses TRBV6-1 and TRBJ1-2; 10 positions match TRBD1. This CDR3 is 15 amino acids long. The germline CDR1 and CDR2 sequences are MNHNS and SASEGT. J was trimmed by 4 bases and V by 4 bases; bases with no gene match: 6. CDR3 sequence: CASSASRTGGYGYTF. As DNA, the CDR3 is TGTGCCAGCAGTGCTTCAAGGACAGGGGGCTATGGCTACACCTTC.

At least ten counts were recorded for this clonotype. The junction differs from germline at one of its ends, possibly a read error. The V gene is TRBV15, the J gene TRBJ1-3; tentative D call: TRBD1 (5 bases). CDR1 is LNHNV, CDR2 YYDKDF, per germline (reference sequence). This CDR3 region has 15 residues. The CDR3 reads CATSTQVGSGNTIYF. CDR3 DNA: TGTGCCACTAGCACACAGGTGGGCTCTGGAAACACCATATATTTT.

Ten or more counts support this clonotype. This sequence joins TRBV29-1 and TRBJ1-2; no definite D call. The ends were cut back, 5 bases at V and 1 base at J, with 17 bases in the middle. There are 15 residues in the CDR3. Germline-derived CDR1 and CDR2 are SQVTM and ANQGSEA. The DNA of the CDR3 is TGCAGCGTTCTGTCACCTGACGGGCTTAACTATGGCTACACCTTC. Protein: CSVLSPDGLNYGYTF.

The table lists this clonotype with many counts. The CDR3 here is CASSTKARMIQPQHF. The CDR3 nucleotides read TGTGCCAGCAGCACGAAAGCTAGGATGATTCAGCCCCAGCATTTT. The V gene is TRBV7-8, the J gene TRBJ1-5, with no clear D. Trimming left V 5 bases short and J 6 bases short, with 17 bases between. CDR3 length: 15 residues. Looked up from germline, CDR1 is SGHVS and CDR2 is FQNEAQ.

There are many counts of this clonotype. Given a much more abundant clone one base away, this may be a read error. The chain joins TRBV27 to TRBJ1-1; D gene unclear. The length of the CDR3 is 12 residues. Germline assignment: CDR1 MNHEY and CDR2 SMNVEV (reference sequence). The CDR3 sequence: CASRRGNTETFF. The CDR3 region has the DNA TGTGCCAGCCGCCGAGGGAACACTGAAACTTTCTTT.

This clonotype was found many times. This chain connects TRBV18 to TRBJ1-5, with D maybe TRBD1 (5 bases). V was pared by 3 bases and J by 3 bases, with 12 bases between. This CDR3 is built from 15 residues. CDR1 is KGHSH and CDR2 is LQKENI in the germline V gene. The CDR3 DNA sequence: TGTGCCAGCTCACCCCCGGGACGGAACAATCAGCCCCAGCATTTT. It codes for CASSPPGRNNQPQHF.

V and J are TRBV5-1 and TRBJ2-2; TRBD1 is a possible D gene (5 bases). The V and J ends lost 2 bases and 5 bases respectively, with 10 bases between them. Looked up from germline, CDR1 is SGHRS and CDR2 is YFSETQ. The CDR3 is 14 amino acids. CDR3 nucleotides: TGCGCCAGCAGCTTCGGACAATCGACCGGGGAGCTGTTTTTT. Translating gives CASSFGQSTGELFF. The full variable domain, its missing parts supplied by reference TRBV5-1 and TRBJ2-2, is KAGVTQTPRYLIKTRGQQVTLSCSPISGHRSVSWYQQTPGQGLQFLFEYFSETQRNKGNFPGRFSGRQFSNSRSEMNVSTLELGDSALYLCASSFGQSTGELFFGEGSRLTVL.

This clonotype was seen many times. CDR3 DNA: TGTGCCAGCAGACCAAGGGCGACTAGTCTACGAGAGACCCAGTACTTC. This gives the protein CASRPRATSLRETQYF. The chain combines TRBV28 with TRBJ2-5; tentative D call: TRBD2 (6 bases). V was trimmed by 6 bases and J by 4 bases, leaving 21 bases between them. The CDR3 contains 16 residues. CDR1 and CDR2 (germline): MDHEN, SYDVKM.

This clonotype has ten or more counts. The chain recombines TRBV20-1 with TRBJ1-1; D is uncertain. This CDR3 has 15 amino acids. Germline V gene sequence: CDR1 DFQATT, CDR2 SNEGSKA (reference sequence). V was pared by 3 bases and J by 0 bases, with 14 bases between. The CDR3 protein is CSASLRSAMNTEAFF. DNA for the CDR3: TGCAGTGCTAGTCTTCGGAGCGCTATGAACACTGAAGCTTTCTTT.

About this clonotype itself: A much larger clone is a single base away; this may be a read error. The rearrangement joins TRBV6-5 to TRBJ2-4; the D gene is possibly TRBD2 (6 bases). CDR3 length equals 14 residues. Germline V CDR1 and CDR2: MNHEY, SVGAGI. CDR3 nucleotide sequence: TGTGCCAGCAGTTCTAGCGATGCCAAAAACATTAAGTACTTC. Its translation: CASSSSDAKNIKYF.

This clonotype has only a few counts. The chain employs TRBV7-8 and TRBJ2-2; D is perhaps TRBD1 or TRBD2 (5 bases each). Looked up from germline, CDR1 is SGHVS and CDR2 is FQNEAQ. Trimming cost V 4 bases and J 3 bases, with 21 bases left between them. CDR3 length: 18 residues. The chain's CDR3 is CASSYRDPRRSDTGELFF. CDR3 nucleotide sequence: TGTGCCAGCAGCTACCGGGACCCCCGGCGGTCGGACACCGGGGAGCTGTTTTTT.

This clonotype was counted at least ten times. The germline gene is not matched at one end of the junction; a read error may be the cause. The V and J genes are TRBV20-1 and TRBJ2-7; tentative D call: TRBD1 (6 bases). The CDR3 runs 12 residues. The germline gives CDR1 DFQATT, CDR2 SNEGSKA (reference sequence). The CDR3, as DNA: TGCAGTGCCCTGACAGGCTCCCACGAGCAGTACTTC. It is translated as CSALTGSHEQYF.

There are many counts of this clonotype. The J gene is TRBJ1-2, the V gene TRBV4-1; TRBD1 aligns across 7 bases. V lost 4 bases and J lost 6; bases outside the gene matches: 8. The CDR3 is 14 amino acids. Germline values: CDR1 MGHRA, CDR2 YSYEKL. DNA for the CDR3: TGCGCCAGCAGCCGCCCCACAGGGGATGATGGCTACACCTTC. It is translated as CASSRPTGDDGYTF.

The genes are TRBV12-3 or TRBV12-4 and TRBJ1-1; 10 positions match TRBD1. The ends lost 4 bases at V and 3 bases at J; junction bases unmatched: 17. This CDR3 comprises 19 residues. Here the CDR3 reads CASSSTGGYRYPPHTEAFF. CDR3 DNA: TGTGCCAGCAGTTCGACAGGGGGCTATCGGTATCCCCCCCACACTGAAGCTTTCTTT.

This clonotype was recorded at least ten times. V usage is TRBV30 and J usage is TRBJ1-3; 8 positions match TRBD1. V was pared by 5 bases and J by 1 base, with 1 base of the junction left unmatched. Germline V CDR1 and CDR2: GTSNPN, SVGIG (reference sequence). The length of the CDR3 is 13 residues. The CDR3 spells CAWDRGSGNTIYF. CDR3 sequence (DNA): TGTGCCTGGGACAGGGGATCTGGAAACACCATATATTTT.

At least ten counts were recorded for this clonotype. The chain couples TRBV5-1 to TRBJ2-5, with D possibly matching TRBD1 (5 bases). Germline lookup yields CDR1 SGHRS and CDR2 YFSETQ. Trimming shortened V by 1 base and J by 1 base, and 11 bases separated the two germline ends. The CDR3 spans 15 residues. The CDR3 loop is CASSLSVGPQETQYF. CDR3 nucleotides: TGCGCCAGCAGCTTGTCGGTGGGGCCCCAAGAGACCCAGTACTTC.

The V gene is TRBV12-3 or TRBV12-4, the J gene TRBJ1-2; possibly TRBD1 for D (6 bases). This CDR3 contains 13 residues. V shed 6 bases and J shed 9 bases, with 17 bases lying between them. The CDR3 protein is CASSTRTEWRYTF. The CDR3 DNA reads as TGTGCCAGCAGCACCCGGACAGAGTGGCGCTACACCTTC.

The V and J genes are TRBV6-1 and TRBJ1-5, with D unclear. Germline values: CDR1 MNHNS, CDR2 SASEGT. The CDR3 has 13 amino acids. V lost 11 bases, J lost 7 bases, and 18 bases lay in between. CDR3 residues: CAATSGVGQPQHF. CDR3 in DNA: TGTGCCGCGACCTCCGGGGTTGGGCAGCCCCAGCATTTT.